This T cell receptor beta chain was identified during a study of T cells after yellow fever vaccination (dated by TCRdb to the late 2010s). Concerning the study at large: The SMART-Seq v4 Ultra Low Input RNA kit was used to prepare libraries from fractions with low cell numbers. Bulk TCR alpha and beta repertoires were sequenced longitudinally to track T-cell clones before and after primary and booster YFV17D yellow fever vaccination. Two healthy male donors made up the cohort, one aged 18 to 30 years and the other aged 30 to 40 years. Bulk PBMC replicates and cell subsets were isolated from blood drawn at multiple timepoints before and after both primary and secondary immunization. General study outcomes and caveats: The secondary T-cell response was weaker than the primary response but faster, peaking on day 5 instead of day 15. Computational filtering was needed because FACS-sorted repertoires could contain abundant contaminating clonotypes from the bulk population. Because the study included only a couple of donors, the extent to which the findings can be generalized is limited. A small share of clonotypes occurred in both CD4 and CD8 compartments, likely arising from convergent recombination. After the booster, most of the clones that had expanded following primary vaccination were detected again (96% of CD4 and around 90% of CD8), which suggests that memory was broadly maintained.

Cut back by 4 bases and 4 bases, the V and J ends lie 11 bases apart. The cysteine opens and the phenylalanine closes a CDR3 of 12 amino acids. CDR3 DNA is the only sequence kept; it has 36 bases, read in frame from the first base. Looking up the germline V gene (reference sequence) yields CDR1 DFQATT and CDR2 SNEGSKA. The treatment or condition label of this sample denotes: live attenuated yellow fever vaccine strain. At each blood-draw timepoint, two biological replicates of bulk PBMCs were collected. PBMCs were isolated from peripheral blood using a standard Ficoll-Paque protocol. RNA was extracted with TriZol from bulk PBMCs, CD4 and CD8 fractions, and dextramer-positive and dextramer-negative fractions. This clonotype was observed a few times. Which antigen it targets is not known. No much larger clone exists at a distance of one base, and base qualities are not known. TCR cDNA was made using 5'RACE template switching, a step that added a universal primer site and unique molecular identifiers. Priming of cDNA synthesis was performed from both the TCR alpha and TCR beta constant segments. Library amplification involved two PCR steps, and the second step added sample barcodes and sequencing adapters. Sequencing of libraries was done on Illumina HiSeq 2500 (2x100 bp) or NovaSeq (2x150 bp). The paper's processing steps were these. Reads were demultiplexed and collapsed into UMI consensus sequences with MIGEC, and V(D)J alignment was performed with MiXCR. Vaccine-responding clonotypes were identified with edgeR using replicate PBMC samples, with FDR below 0.01 and a log2 fold change above 5 up to day 15 being required. Bulk clonotypes were assigned CD4 or CD8 identity according to which sequenced CD4 or CD8 repertoire held them at higher abundance. TCRdb reprocessing: public reads trimmed at Q25 with fastp, clones called with MiXCR, in-frame beta chains kept. Rows are combined by CDR3 protein, so each entry shows the most common genes and DNA. The V and J calls were determined by TCRdb, not by the authors. This sample gives 550,000 or so distinct CDR3 sequences in total; 15% to 20% of them show up just once. Of the sample, around an eighth is held by the ten largest clones.

Sequenced here: PBMCs, sampled 15 days after the yellow fever booster vaccination. This receptor chain uses TRBV20-1 and TRBJ2-7; the D segment cannot be called with confidence. This sequence was found in a young man who received the YFV17D yellow fever vaccine. CDR3 loop: CSATVAGYEQYF. The DNA sequence follows: TGCAGTGCTACCGTTGCAGGTTACGAGCAGTACTTC.